The entry that follows covers one T cell receptor beta chain sequence. These data are taken from a study of blood T cell repertoires in COVID-19. Sequenced by immunoSEQ multiplex PCR; TCRdb stores in-frame clones only, minus some. This table holds over 300,000 clones, about 88% found once. The CDR3 totals 14 residues. V lost 4 bases, J lost 10 bases, and 17 bases lay in between. Germline lookup yields CDR1 LNHNV and CDR2 YYDKDF (reference sequence). Which cohort a participant joined came from the clinical history participants gave. Input material: PBMCs or T cells enriched from blood (not recorded which). This chain joins TRBV15 and TRBJ2-1, with D perhaps matching TRBD2 (5 bases). The sequence derives from a woman in her thirties or forties who had recovered from COVID-19. The CDR3 DNA is TGTGCCACCAGCACCAAAGACGGGGTCGTCGAGCAGTTCTTC. Translating it yields CATSTKDGVVEQFF.